Listed here are 14 T cell receptor beta chains from one sample, sequenced in a study of cytomegalovirus exposure and HLA in healthy donors. PCR employed 60 Vbeta and 13 Jbeta primers. Repertoires were generated with immunoSEQ multiplex PCR, while TCRdb's copy carries only in-frame clones and drops some. The data hold 130,000 to 150,000 clones, with about 79% observed a single time. Sample: PBMCs. These receptors were obtained from a man aged 35 to 55 in good health and CMV-seropositive.

This clone was observed a few times. The chain has TRBV7-9 and TRBJ1-1; the match to TRBD1 covers 9 bases. The CDR3 is 15 amino acids. Germline CDR1 is SEHNR and CDR2 is FQNEAQ (reference sequence). With V trimmed by 6 bases and J by 5 bases, 10 bases remained unmatched. The CDR3 nucleotides read TGTGCCAGCAGTACAACGGACAGGGGCGGAACTGAAGCTTTCTTT. Its translation: CASSTTDRGGTEAFF. Variable domain in full (rest from reference TRBV7-9 and TRBJ1-1): DTGVSQNPRHKITKRGQNVTFRCDPISEHNRLYWYRQTLGQGPEFLTYFQNEAQLEKSRLLSDRFSAERPKGSFSTLEIQRTEQGDSAMYLCASSTTDRGGTEAFFGQGTRLTVV.

The rearrangement links TRBV18 to TRBJ1-6, with 10 bases aligning to TRBD1. This CDR3 contains 14 residues. The trim removed 1 base at V and 11 bases at J, leaving 2 bases unmatched. The germline V gene has CDR1 KGHSH and CDR2 LQKENI. The CDR3 sequence: CASSPQGQGPPLHF. The CDR3, as DNA: TGTGCCAGCTCACCACAGGGACAGGGGCCACCCCTCCACTTT.

The J gene is TRBJ1-5, the V gene TRBV19; 10 nucleotides agree with TRBD1. This CDR3 is 14 amino acids long. The ends lost 4 bases at V and 6 bases at J; junction bases unmatched: 3. The germline V gene encodes CDR1 LNHDA and CDR2 SQIVND (reference sequence). CDR3 region: CASSTGTGAQPQHF. The CDR3 DNA reads as TGTGCCAGTAGTACCGGGACAGGGGCTCAGCCCCAGCATTTT.

The chain recombines TRBV7-2 with TRBJ1-2; possibly TRBD1 for D (5 bases). Trimming removed 6 bases from V and 5 bases from J, with 19 bases in between. The CDR3 loop spans 15 amino acids. The V gene's germline CDR1 is SGHTA and CDR2 FQGNSA. The CDR3 spells CASRLGGGGFYGYTF. As DNA, the CDR3 is TGTGCCAGCAGACTGGGGGGGGGAGGGTTTTATGGCTACACCTTC. The full variable domain, completed using reference TRBV7-2 and TRBJ1-2, is GAGVSQSPSNKVTEKGKDVELRCDPISGHTALYWYRQSLGQGLEFLIYFQGNSAPDKSGLPSDRFSAERTGGSVSTLTIQRTQQEDSAVYLCASRLGGGGFYGYTFGSGTRLTVV.

The chain uses TRBV6-1 and TRBJ1-4; no firm D call. CDR1 and CDR2 (germline): MNHNS, SASEGT. CDR3 size: 12 residues. The ends were cut back, 1 base at V and 14 bases at J, with 11 bases in the middle. Here the CDR3 DNA reads TGTGCCAGCAGTGAAGGCAGTAGGCGGCTGTTTTTT. This gives the protein CASSEGSRRLFF.

The genes are TRBV7-9 and TRBJ2-5; TRBD1 aligns across 11 bases. CDR1 is SEHNR and CDR2 is FQNEAQ in the germline V gene (reference sequence). J lost 4 bases, V lost 1 base, and 5 bases had no gene match. The CDR3 has 16 residues. The CDR3 DNA reads TGTGCCAGCAGCTTAGTTGGACAGGGGGCTTTAGAGACCCAGTACTTC. It translates to CASSLVGQGALETQYF.

The genes are TRBV5-4 and TRBJ2-3; 11 positions agree with TRBD1. Germline V gene sequence: CDR1 SGHNT, CDR2 YYREEE (reference sequence). This CDR3 contains 15 residues. The J segment lost 5 bases and the V segment lost 4 bases, leaving 6 bases of the junction unmatched. The CDR3 loop reads CASSLGTGGIDTQYF. The DNA for the CDR3 is TGTGCCAGCAGCCTGGGGACAGGGGGGATAGATACGCAGTATTTT. The complete variable domain, with remaining parts taken from reference TRBV5-4 and TRBJ2-3, reads ETGVTQSPTHLIKTRGQQVTLRCSSQSGHNTVSWYQQALGQGPQFIFQYYREEENGRGNFPPRFSGLQFPNYSSELNVNALELDDSALYLCASSLGTGGIDTQYFGPGTRLTVL.

The chain links TRBV28 to TRBJ2-2; 7 positions agree with TRBD2. The ends lost 6 bases at V and 1 base at J; junction bases unmatched: 5. The CDR3 length is 15 residues. Germline CDR1 MDHEN, CDR2 SYDVKM. CDR3: CASREAGLNTGELFF. The CDR3 DNA is TGTGCCAGCAGAGAAGCGGGATTGAACACCGGGGAGCTGTTTTTT.

The V and J genes are TRBV5-6 and TRBJ2-4; TRBD1 aligns across 7 bases. The germline CDR1 and CDR2 sequences are SGHDT and YYEEEE. With 4 bases clipped from V and 0 bases from J, the junction kept 7 bases outside the gene matches. CDR3 length: 16 amino acids. DNA for the CDR3: TGTGCCAGCAGCCCCCCGGGACAGCTAGCCAAAAACATTCAGTACTTC. Its translation: CASSPPGQLAKNIQYF. The full variable domain, its missing parts supplied by reference TRBV5-6 and TRBJ2-4, is DAGVTQSPTHLIKTRGQQVTLRCSPKSGHDTVSWYQQALGQGPQFIFQYYEEEERQRGNFPDRFSGHQFPNYSSELNVNALLLGDSALYLCASSPPGQLAKNIQYFGAGTRLSVL.

The chain uses TRBV15 and TRBJ2-5, with TRBD1 as a possible D gene (6 bases). Germline V gene lookup returns CDR1 LNHNV and CDR2 YYDKDF (reference sequence). The CDR3 runs to 16 residues. The germline V and J ends were trimmed by 2 bases and 5 bases, with 18 bases remaining between them. The CDR3 DNA sequence: TGTGCCACCAGCAGAATCTACCAGGGGATTCGGGAGACCCAGTACTTC. As protein: CATSRIYQGIRETQYF. The full variable domain, in which reference TRBV15 and TRBJ2-5 provide the parts outside the CDR3, is DAMVIQNPRYQVTQFGKPVTLSCSQTLNHNVMYWYQQKSSQAPKLLFHYYDKDFNNEADTPDNFQSRRPNTSFCFLDIRSPGLGDTAMYLCATSRIYQGIRETQYFGPGTRLLVL.

The chain joins TRBV7-2 to TRBJ1-2; the D is unclear. Between the trimmed V and J ends, which lost 0 bases and 5 bases, there was a span of 4 bases. This CDR3 comprises 12 residues. Germline assignment: CDR1 SGHTA and CDR2 FQGNSA. The CDR3 loop reads CASSLAGYGYTF. The CDR3 DNA sequence: TGTGCCAGCAGCTTAGCCGGGTATGGCTACACCTTC.

The chain uses TRBV30 and TRBJ1-4, with TRBD1 matching 10 bases. The CDR3 has 13 amino acids. V lost 7 bases and J lost 3; bases outside the gene matches: 2. Germline V gene lookup returns CDR1 GTSNPN and CDR2 SVGIG (reference sequence). The CDR3 bases are TGTGCCTCAGGGACAGGGGCTAATGAAAAACTGTTTTTT. This gives the protein CASGTGANEKLFF.

This chain links TRBV9 with TRBJ2-2; no reliable D call. V shed 0 bases and J shed 1 base, with 10 bases lying between them. The CDR3 totals 16 residues. Per germline, CDR1 SGDLS and CDR2 YYNGEE. DNA for the CDR3: TGTGCCAGCAGCGTAGGACACAGACAGAACACCGGGGAGCTGTTTTTT. Protein sequence: CASSVGHRQNTGELFF.

The chain's CDR3 is CAWRGTGRSPLHF. The CDR3 coding sequence is TGTGCCTGGAGAGGGACAGGGAGATCACCCCTCCACTTT. This rearrangement joins TRBV30 to TRBJ1-6; 9 nucleotides agree with TRBD1. Germline V lookup: CDR1 GTSNPN, CDR2 SVGIG (reference sequence). This CDR3 spans 13 amino acids. The V and J ends lost 3 bases and 10 bases, in that order; junction bases with no gene match: 4.